The 18 T cell receptor beta chains below all came from one sample that was sequenced in a study of CD8+CD57+ T cells in acquired aplastic anemia. Profiles of TCR beta VDJ and CDR3 were generated from a genomic DNA template. Each CDR3 protein gets one entry after TCRdb re-called the reads with MiXCR. The table has 86,000 or so distinct CDR3 sequences, about half seen once. The sequenced sample was sorted CD4+, CD8+, or CD8+CD57+ T cells (not recorded which) from PBMCs. These receptors were taken from a human donor in good health, serving as a control.

This clonotype showed up many times. This sequence joins TRBV29-1 and TRBJ2-5; D unclear. With 0 bases removed from V and 7 bases from J, the gap between germline ends came to 15 bases. CDR1 and CDR2 (germline): SQVTM, ANQGSEA. This CDR3 is built from 14 residues. In nucleotides, the CDR3 is TGCAGCGTTGAAGATCTTGTCCTGATGGGGACCCAGTACTTC. It yields the protein CSVEDLVLMGTQYF.

In this sample, this clonotype turned up once. V usage is TRBV15 and J usage is TRBJ1-1, with a weak D call TRBD1 (6 bases). V was clipped by 4 bases and J by 5 bases, with 11 bases between them. This CDR3 comprises 13 residues. Germline assignment: CDR1 LNHNV and CDR2 YYDKDF (reference sequence). This chain's CDR3 is CATSIGGATEAFF. For the CDR3, the DNA is TGTGCCACCAGCATAGGGGGGGCAACTGAAGCTTTCTTT.

This clonotype has more than one count but fewer than ten. This chain connects TRBV4-2 to TRBJ2-3, with TRBD2 identical over 11 bases. The J segment lost 5 bases and the V segment lost 1 base, leaving 5 bases of the junction unmatched. Per germline, CDR1 LGHNA and CDR2 YNFKEQ. The CDR3 length is 16 residues. Here the CDR3 DNA reads TGTGCCAGCAGCCAAGGACTAGCGGGATCCAGAGATACGCAGTATTTT. Translated, it gives CASSQGLAGSRDTQYF.

This clonotype came up a few times. The chain employs TRBV6-1 and TRBJ1-2; possibly TRBD1 for D (5 bases). Germline V CDR1 and CDR2: MNHNS, SASEGT. This CDR3 spans 14 amino acids. V was cut by 8 bases and J by 2 bases, with 15 bases left in between. The CDR3 DNA is TGTGCCAGCCTTCATACCCGGGGGAACTATGGCTACACCTTC. It is translated as CASLHTRGNYGYTF.

The table lists this clonotype with many counts. V and J are TRBV20-1 and TRBJ2-1, with TRBD1 matching 11 bases. From germline, CDR1 is DFQATT and CDR2 SNEGSKA (reference sequence). The CDR3 has 16 amino acids. Losses at the gene ends were 0 bases for V and 6 bases for J; bases not matched to a gene: 7. This CDR3 is CSARDYGGQGVNEQFF. The CDR3 DNA is TGCAGTGCTAGAGATTATGGGGGACAGGGGGTCAATGAGCAGTTCTTC.

In this sample, this clonotype turned up many times. The rearrangement joins TRBV7-9 to TRBJ1-2; TRBD1 aligns across 8 bases. The V gene end was trimmed by 5 bases and the J gene end by 6 bases; junction bases not matched to a gene: 5. The CDR3 covers 13 residues. Looked up from germline, CDR1 is SEHNR and CDR2 is FQNEAQ (reference sequence). CDR3 coding DNA: TGTGCCAGCAGCCCCGGACAGGGAGATGGCTACACCTTC. It codes for CASSPGQGDGYTF. The variable domain in full, with the rest retrieved from reference TRBV7-9 and TRBJ1-2, is DTGVSQNPRHKITKRGQNVTFRCDPISEHNRLYWYRQTLGQGPEFLTYFQNEAQLEKSRLLSDRFSAERPKGSFSTLEIQRTEQGDSAMYLCASSPGQGDGYTFGSGTRLTVV.

This clonotype was recorded many times. This chain connects TRBV25-1 to TRBJ1-5; D is unclear. Per germline, CDR1 MGHDK and CDR2 SYGVNS. The V end was cut by 11 bases, the J end by 3 bases, with 5 bases between. The CDR3 extends over 10 amino acids. The chain's CDR3 is CALPNQPQHF. The CDR3 coding sequence is TGTGCCTTACCCAATCAGCCCCAGCATTTT.

This clonotype was recorded at least ten times. The chain is built from TRBV25-1 and TRBJ1-5; 8 nucleotides match TRBD1. J lost 2 bases, V lost 8 bases, and 8 bases had no gene match. CDR3 length: 15 amino acids. Germline CDR1 MGHDK, CDR2 SYGVNS. In DNA, the CDR3 is TGTGCCAGCGGGCCCTCAGGGGGCGGCAATCAGCCCCAGCATTTT. It yields the protein CASGPSGGGNQPQHF.

The table lists this clonotype with many counts. The CDR3 bases are TGTGCCAGCCGGACTAGCGACTCCTACAATGAGCAGTTCTTC. This sequence encodes CASRTSDSYNEQFF. V usage is TRBV2 and J usage is TRBJ2-1; TRBD2 matches 9 bases. CDR1 SNHLY and CDR2 FYNNEI come from the germline V gene. The CDR3 is made up of 14 amino acids. V was pared by 8 bases and J by 0 bases, with 2 bases of the junction left unmatched.

The DNA for the CDR3 is TGTGCCAGCAGCCAAGTTTACGGGTGCAATCAGCCCCAGCATTTT. This codes for CASSQVYGCNQPQHF. V and J are TRBV3-1 and TRBJ1-5; D remains ambiguous. CDR1 and CDR2 from the germline V gene are LGHDT and YNNKEL (reference sequence). The CDR3 totals 15 residues. V shed 1 base and J shed 2 bases, with 9 bases lying between them.

This clonotype was recorded many times. In DNA, the CDR3 is TGTGCCAGCAGTGACTGGACTAGCGGAACCTACGAGCAGTACTTC. Encoded protein: CASSDWTSGTYEQYF. The V call is TRBV6-1, the J call TRBJ2-7; 10 nucleotides agree with TRBD2. Germline-derived CDR1 and CDR2 are MNHNS and SASEGT. The CDR3 loop spans 15 amino acids. The V gene end was trimmed by 3 bases and the J gene end by 2 bases; junction bases not matched to a gene: 4.

The table lists this clonotype with many counts. The chain joins TRBV11-3 to TRBJ1-2; 7 positions match TRBD1. CDR1 SGHNT and CDR2 YENEEA come from the germline V gene. V gave up 5 bases and J gave up 3 bases; unmatched junction bases: 9. The CDR3 spans 15 residues. CDR3 DNA: TGTGCCAGCAGCCCGCGGCCCGACAGGGACTATGGCTACACCTTC. The encoded protein is CASSPRPDRDYGYTF.

This chain links TRBV2 with TRBJ2-5; D is ambiguous. Germline-derived CDR1 and CDR2 are SNHLY and FYNNEI. CDR3 length: 11 amino acids. V lost 7 bases to trimming and J lost 2 bases, with 5 bases between them. The CDR3 is CASTKQETQYF. The DNA for the CDR3 is TGTGCCAGCACCAAACAAGAGACCCAGTACTTC. The full variable domain, completed using reference TRBV2 and TRBJ2-5, is EPEVTQTPSHQVTQMGQEVILRCVPISNHLYFYWYRQILGQKVEFLVSFYNNEISEKSEIFDDQFSVERPDGSNFTLKIRSTKLEDSAMYFCASTKQETQYFGPGTRLLVL.

The V call is TRBV29-1, the J call TRBJ2-3; 8 nucleotides match TRBD1. The V segment lost 7 bases and the J segment 0 bases; nucleotides outside the gene matches: 6. CDR3 length: 14 residues. Germline V gene sequence: CDR1 SQVTM, CDR2 ANQGSEA. CDR3 in amino acids: CSGTGWASTDTQYF. CDR3 DNA: TGCAGCGGGACAGGGTGGGCTAGCACAGATACGCAGTATTTT.

The sample holds many counts of this clonotype. The J gene is TRBJ2-1, the V gene TRBV7-9, with 8 bases lining up with TRBD1. Germline assignment: CDR1 SEHNR and CDR2 FQNEAQ (reference sequence). Trimming at V came to 6 bases and at J to 7 bases, leaving 8 bases not matched to a gene. CDR3 length: 14 amino acids. DNA for the CDR3: TGTGCCAGCAGGAGGACGGACAGGGAAAATGAGCAGTTCTTC. Residues: CASRRTDRENEQFF.

Here the CDR3 reads CATSATDRFRADTQYF. The DNA for the CDR3 is TGTGCCACCAGTGCCACAGACAGGTTTCGGGCAGATACGCAGTATTTT. The chain couples TRBV24-1 to TRBJ2-3; possibly TRBD1 for D (6 bases). This CDR3 region has 16 residues. Germline-derived CDR1 and CDR2 are KGHDR and SFDVKD. The ends were cut back, 5 bases at V and 4 bases at J, with 18 bases in the middle.

This chain joins TRBV27 and TRBJ1-2; D might be TRBD1 (5 bases). The V gene lost 11 bases and the J gene lost 6 bases, with 13 bases spanning the gap. The CDR3 spans 11 residues. Germline CDR1 reads MNHEY; CDR2 reads SMNVEV (reference sequence). The CDR3 is CAAGGGDGYTF. CDR3 in DNA: TGTGCCGCGGGCGGGGGTGATGGCTACACCTTC.

This clonotype was counted ten times or more. This chain connects TRBV7-8 to TRBJ2-7, with a tentative D call TRBD2 (5 bases). Per germline, CDR1 SGHVS and CDR2 FQNEAQ. Trimming pared 5 bases from V and 6 bases from J, leaving 14 bases between. The CDR3 is 13 amino acids. CDR3 loop: CASSLGWEPEQYF. The CDR3 region has the DNA TGTGCCAGCAGCCTAGGTTGGGAGCCCGAGCAGTACTTC. Full variable domain (remainder filled in from reference TRBV7-8 and TRBJ2-7): GAGVSQSPRYKVAKRGQDVALRCDPISGHVSLFWYQQALGQGPEFLTYFQNEAQLDKSGLPSDRFFAERPEGSVSTLKIQRTQQEDSAVYLCASSLGWEPEQYFGPGTRLTVT.